Listed below are T cell receptor beta chains from one sample, sequenced in a study of T cells in Graves' hyperthyroidism and ophthalmopathy. In TCRdb, the multiplex PCR reads were re-called with MiXCR into one record per CDR3 protein. The sample includes 280,000 or so distinct CDR3 sequences, less than 30% of them seen just once. Sequenced: blood. The source of these receptors is a man in his forties with Graves' hyperthyroidism that later progressed to Graves' ophthalmopathy. CDR3s include the opening cysteine and the closing phenylalanine or tryptophan. Each record gives: J gene, V gene, clone size, D gene, CDR3 DNA, CDR3 protein. The D gene is left open where the match is weak. Part of the rows lack a size; the others show once, few, many or a class for expanded clones.

TRBJ2-2 TRBV12-3/TRBV12-4 many TRBD2 TGTGCCAGCAGTTTGGGCGGGAGAAGTACCGGGGAGCTGTTTTTT CASSLGGRSTGELFF
TRBJ1-1 TRBV2 many NA TGTGCCAGCAGTGCCCACACTGAAGCTTTCTTT CASSAHTEAFF
TRBJ1-1 TRBV6-5 many NA TGTGCCAGCAGTCACCAACAAGTAGCTTTCTTT CASSHQQVAFF
TRBJ1-3 TRBV6-5 many TRBD1 TGTGCCAGCGGGGGACAGGGGTACTCTGGAAACACCATATATTTT CASGGQGYSGNTIYF
TRBJ2-7 TRBV7-2 NA NA TGTGCCAGCAGCTTAGTGGCGCGGGTGCAGTACTTC CASSLVARVQYF
TRBJ2-7 TRBV29-1 many TRBD2 TGCAGCGTTGAGGGAGGGGCGCACTACGAGCAGTACTTC CSVEGGAHYEQYF
TRBJ2-7 TRBV27 many TRBD2 TGTGCCAGCAGTCTCATGGGGGGGGAATACATCTACGAGCAGTACTTC CASSLMGGEYIYEQYF
TRBJ1-1 TRBV10-1 many NA TGCGCCAGCAGTAAGGTTTCCACTGAAGCTTTCTTT CASSKVSTEAFF
TRBJ1-2 TRBV6-1 many NA TGTGCCAGCAGCAATTTGGGAGCCTATGGCTACACCTTC CASSNLGAYGYTF
TRBJ1-1 TRBV12-3/TRBV12-4 many TRBD1 TGTGCCAGCAGTCCTACTTGGGGGACAGGGGGTTTAAACACTGAAGCTTTCTTT CASSPTWGTGGLNTEAFF
TRBJ2-6 TRBV18 many NA TGTGCCAGCTCACCTTTTGGGGAGAAGGGGGCCAACGTCCTGACTTTC CASSPFGEKGANVLTF
TRBJ2-5 TRBV2 few NA TGTGCCAGCCAGGAGGGGGTTGTAGGGGAGACCCAGTACTTC CASQEGVVGETQYF
TRBJ2-2 TRBV27 NA TRBD2 TGTGCCAGTATGAGCGGGAGATTAACCGGGGAGCTGTTTTTT CASMSGRLTGELFF
TRBJ2-7 TRBV20-1 few NA TGCAGTGTTGATTCGGTTCTCGCATACGAGCAGTACTTC CSVDSVLAYEQYF
TRBJ2-2 TRBV6-6 medium-sized NA TGTGCCAGCGAATCACGGCGGGGGGAAACAGGGGGAGGATTTAGTACCGGGGAGCTGTTTTTT CASESRRGETGGGFSTGELFF
TRBJ2-5 TRBV18 many TRBD1 TGTGCCAGCTCACCCAGGGGGCGTCAGGAGACCCAGTACTTC CASSPRGRQETQYF
TRBJ2-5 TRBV7-9 many NA TGTGCCAGCAGCGTGGGACTCCAAGAGACCCAGTACTTC CASSVGLQETQYF
TRBJ1-5 TRBV28 many NA TGTGCCAGCAGTTCGTACAGGGCGGGGAGCAATCAGCCCCAGCATTTT CASSSYRAGSNQPQHF
TRBJ2-2 TRBV7-3 many NA TGTGCCAGCAGCTTAACTCCCTCCAGGGGGGCCGGGGAGCTGTTTTTT CASSLTPSRGAGELFF
TRBJ1-1 TRBV4-1 many NA TGCGCCAGCAGCCAAGTGGGGGGGACTGAAGCTTTCTTT CASSQVGGTEAFF
TRBJ2-7 TRBV20-1 many NA TGCAGTGCATATATGGCCGAGCAGTACTTC CSAYMAEQYF
TRBJ1-1 TRBV6-4 many NA TGTGCCAGCAGCCACGGACGACGGTCCTCGGATGGCACTGAAGCTTTCTTT CASSHGRRSSDGTEAFF
TRBJ2-5 TRBV6-5 many NA TGTGCCAGCAACTCAGGGATGCAAGAGACCCAGTACTTC CASNSGMQETQYF
TRBJ2-5 TRBV6-4 few TRBD2 TGTGCCAGCAGCAGACCCGGGACTAGCGGGAGTCAGACCCAGTACTTC CASSRPGTSGSQTQYF
TRBJ1-5 TRBV12-3/TRBV12-4 NA TRBD1 TGTGCCAGCAGCGGGACAGGGGAAAACAATCAGCCCCAGCATTTT CASSGTGENNQPQHF
TRBJ2-5 TRBV19 many TRBD1 TGTGCCAGTAGTATAGGACAGGGGGTGGAAGAGACCCAGTACTTC CASSIGQGVEETQYF
TRBJ2-3 TRBV6-1 many NA TGTGCCAGCAGTCCGACTACCCAAGACCTGTATTTT CASSPTTQDLYF
TRBJ2-5 TRBV20-1 NA NA TGCAGTGCTAGAGCTCCGGGGGAGACCCAGTACTTC CSARAPGETQYF
TRBJ1-2 TRBV2 NA NA TGTGCCAGCAGTGAATCCAGCCAAACTAACTATGGCTACACCTTC CASSESSQTNYGYTF
TRBJ2-5 TRBV7-2 once NA TGTGCCAGCTCGGTCCCCCCGGGGGGCCTAGAGACCCAGTACTTC CASSVPPGGLETQYF
TRBJ1-5 TRBV6-1 NA NA TGTGCCAGCAGAGTCAGTCGAAGCAATCAGCCCCAGCATTTT CASRVSRSNQPQHF
TRBJ2-5 TRBV6-2/TRBV6-3 many TRBD2 TGTGCCAGCAGCCTCGCACGACTAGCGGGAGGGGAGACCCAGTACTTC CASSLARLAGGETQYF
TRBJ1-5 TRBV12-3/TRBV12-4 many NA TGTGCCAGCAGTTTAGTGACGGGTAGCAATCAGCCCCAGCATTTT CASSLVTGSNQPQHF
TRBJ1-1 TRBV6-1 once NA TGTGCCAGCAGTCAGGGGCGGAAGACTGAAGCTTTCTTT CASSQGRKTEAFF
TRBJ1-1 TRBV24-1 NA TRBD1 TGTGCCACCAGTGATTTAACAGGGGTGTCTTTCTTT CATSDLTGVSFF
TRBJ1-1 TRBV28 NA NA TGTGCCAGCAGCCGGGACATATTGAACACTGAAGCTTTCTTT CASSRDILNTEAFF
TRBJ2-7 TRBV20-1 NA NA TGCAGTGCTGGGGGACGTCGCTACGAGCAGTACTTC CSAGGRRYEQYF
TRBJ2-7 TRBV20-1 NA NA TGCAGTGCTAGAGAGTCCGCCGCTATCTACGAGCAGTACTTC CSARESAAIYEQYF
TRBJ2-7 TRBV12-3/TRBV12-4 many TRBD2 TGTGCCAGCAGCAAGGGGCCGACTAGCGAACCCTACGAGCAGTACTTC CASSKGPTSEPYEQYF
TRBJ2-2 TRBV12-3/TRBV12-4 many NA TGTGCCAGCATCAGCGGGCCGATCACCGGGGAGCTGTTTTTT CASISGPITGELFF
TRBJ1-2 TRBV24-1 many NA TGTGCCACCAGTGATTCACTGGGAATTAACTATGGCTACACCTTC CATSDSLGINYGYTF
TRBJ1-1 TRBV11-3 NA NA TGTGCCAGCAGCCCCGATCCCGGGGCTTGGACTGAAGCTTTCTTT CASSPDPGAWTEAFF
TRBJ1-5 TRBV27 many TRBD1 TGTGCCAGCAGTTTAAGGGGACAGGGTACCAATCAGCCCCAGCATTTT CASSLRGQGTNQPQHF